This TCR beta chain appears in the sequencing data of a study of blood T cell repertoires in COVID-19. About the study: T cells, B-cell-depleted T cells, or PBMCs supplied cDNA or gDNA.

Germline CDR1 reads MNHEY; CDR2 reads SVGAGI. The CDR3 has 13 amino acids. With 4 bases removed from V and 0 bases from J, the gap between germline ends came to 6 bases. Method: immunoSEQ multiplex PCR; TCRdb's copy keeps in-frame clones and lacks some. The sample has approximately 120,000 clones, over 75% seen once; the top ten hold 6.6%. Material for sequencing was peripheral blood. The TCR was taken from a woman aged 50 to 60 with acute or convalescent COVID-19. The chain has TRBV6-5 and TRBJ1-1; no reliable D call. CDR3 amino acids: CASSLQMNTEAFF. In DNA form, the CDR3 reads TGTGCCAGCAGTTTACAAATGAACACTGAAGCTTTCTTT.